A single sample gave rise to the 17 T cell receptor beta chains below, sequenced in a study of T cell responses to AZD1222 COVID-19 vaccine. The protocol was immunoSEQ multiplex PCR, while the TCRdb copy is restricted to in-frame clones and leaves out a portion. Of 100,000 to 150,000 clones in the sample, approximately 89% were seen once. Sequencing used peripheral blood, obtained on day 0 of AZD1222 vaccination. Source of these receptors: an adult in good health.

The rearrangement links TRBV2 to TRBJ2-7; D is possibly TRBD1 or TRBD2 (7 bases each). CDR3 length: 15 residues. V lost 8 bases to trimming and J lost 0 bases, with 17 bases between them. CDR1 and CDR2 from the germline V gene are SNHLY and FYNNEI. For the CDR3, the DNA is TGTGCCAGCGTCAGAGGGAGGGACAGCTCCTACGAGCAGTACTTC. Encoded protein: CASVRGRDSSYEQYF.

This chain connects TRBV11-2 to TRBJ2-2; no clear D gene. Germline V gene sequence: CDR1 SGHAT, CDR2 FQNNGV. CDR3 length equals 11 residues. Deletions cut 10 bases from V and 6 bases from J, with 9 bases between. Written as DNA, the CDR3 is TGTGCCACTACCTACGCCGGGGAGCTGTTTTTT. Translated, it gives CATTYAGELFF.

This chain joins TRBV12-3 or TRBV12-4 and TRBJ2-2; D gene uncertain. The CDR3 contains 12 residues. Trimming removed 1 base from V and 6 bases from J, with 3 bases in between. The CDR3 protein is CASSLDPGELFF. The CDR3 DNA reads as TGTGCCAGCAGTTTAGATCCCGGGGAGCTGTTTTTT.

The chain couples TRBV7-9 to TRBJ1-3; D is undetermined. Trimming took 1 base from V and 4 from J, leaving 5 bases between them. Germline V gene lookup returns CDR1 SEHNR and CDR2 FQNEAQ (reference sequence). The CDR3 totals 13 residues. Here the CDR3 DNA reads TGTGCCAGCAGCTTAGAGCGGGGAAACACCATATATTTT. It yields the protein CASSLERGNTIYF.

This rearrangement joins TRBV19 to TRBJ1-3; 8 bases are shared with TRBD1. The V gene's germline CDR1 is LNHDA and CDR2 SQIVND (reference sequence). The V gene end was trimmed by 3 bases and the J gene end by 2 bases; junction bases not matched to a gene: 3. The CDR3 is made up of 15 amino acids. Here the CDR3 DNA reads TGTGCCAGTAGTATGATGGACAGGGCTGGAAACACCATATATTTT. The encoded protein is CASSMMDRAGNTIYF.

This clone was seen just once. Here the CDR3 DNA reads TGCGCCAGCAGCCCCGACGGGATCTACCTAGCCGAGCAGTACTTC. Protein sequence: CASSPDGIYLAEQYF. The V and J genes are TRBV5-1 and TRBJ2-7; the D gene is possibly TRBD2 (5 bases). CDR3 length: 15 amino acids. The germline gives CDR1 SGHRS, CDR2 YFSETQ. The V and J ends lost 4 bases and 6 bases respectively, with 20 bases between them.

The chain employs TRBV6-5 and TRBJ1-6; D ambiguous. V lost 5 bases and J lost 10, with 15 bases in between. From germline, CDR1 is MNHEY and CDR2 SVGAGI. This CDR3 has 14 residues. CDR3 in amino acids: CASSRSDSTSPLHF. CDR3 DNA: TGTGCCAGCAGTAGGTCAGACTCAACGTCACCCCTCCACTTT.

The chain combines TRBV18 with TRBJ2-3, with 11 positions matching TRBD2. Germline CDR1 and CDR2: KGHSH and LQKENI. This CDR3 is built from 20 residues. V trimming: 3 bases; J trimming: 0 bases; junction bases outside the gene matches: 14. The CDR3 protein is CASSPFPSGGSSSSTDTQYF. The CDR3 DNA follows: TGTGCCAGCTCACCCTTTCCTAGCGGGGGGTCATCGAGTAGCACAGATACGCAGTATTTT. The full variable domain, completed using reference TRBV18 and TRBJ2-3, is NAGVMQNPRHLVRRRGQEARLRCSPMKGHSHVYWYRQLPEEGLKFMVYLQKENIIDESGMPKERFSAEFPKEGPSILRIQQVVRGDSAAYFCASSPFPSGGSSSSTDTQYFGPGTRLTVL.

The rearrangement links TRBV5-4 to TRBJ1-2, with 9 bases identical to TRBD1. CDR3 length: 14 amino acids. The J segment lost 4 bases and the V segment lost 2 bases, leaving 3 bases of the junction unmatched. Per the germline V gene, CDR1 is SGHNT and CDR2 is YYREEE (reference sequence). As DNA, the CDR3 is TGTGCCAGCAGCTTACAGGGGGCAGGCTATGGCTACACCTTC. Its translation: CASSLQGAGYGYTF.

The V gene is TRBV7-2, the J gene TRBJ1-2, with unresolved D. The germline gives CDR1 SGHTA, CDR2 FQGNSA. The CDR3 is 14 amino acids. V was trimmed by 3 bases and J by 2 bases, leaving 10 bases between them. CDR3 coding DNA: TGTGCCAGCAGCTTTACATCGGGGAACTATGGCTACACCTTC. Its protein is CASSFTSGNYGYTF.

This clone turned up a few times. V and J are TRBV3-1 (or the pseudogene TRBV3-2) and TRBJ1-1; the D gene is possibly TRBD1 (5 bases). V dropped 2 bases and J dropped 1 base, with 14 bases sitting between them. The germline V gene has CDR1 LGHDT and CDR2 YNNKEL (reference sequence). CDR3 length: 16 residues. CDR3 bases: TGTGCCAGCAGCCAAACGGGACGCACTCCGAACACTGAAGCTTTCTTT. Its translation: CASSQTGRTPNTEAFF.

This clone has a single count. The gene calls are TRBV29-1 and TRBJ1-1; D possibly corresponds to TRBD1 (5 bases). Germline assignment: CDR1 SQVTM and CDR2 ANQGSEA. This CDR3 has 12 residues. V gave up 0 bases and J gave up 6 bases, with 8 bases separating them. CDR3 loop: CSVEEGVAEAFF. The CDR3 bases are TGCAGCGTTGAAGAGGGGGTCGCTGAAGCTTTCTTT.

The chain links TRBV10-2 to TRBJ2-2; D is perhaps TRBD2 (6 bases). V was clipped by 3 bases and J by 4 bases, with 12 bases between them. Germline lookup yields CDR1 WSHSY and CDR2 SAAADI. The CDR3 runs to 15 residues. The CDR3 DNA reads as TGCGCCAGCAGTGATCCCGGAGGGGCCACCGGGGAGCTGTTTTTT. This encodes CASSDPGGATGELFF.

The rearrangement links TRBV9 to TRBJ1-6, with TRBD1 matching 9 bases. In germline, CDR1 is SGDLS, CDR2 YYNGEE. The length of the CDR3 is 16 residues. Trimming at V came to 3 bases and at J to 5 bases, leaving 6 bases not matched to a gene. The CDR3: CASSGRRDRDNSPLHF. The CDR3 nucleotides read TGTGCCAGCAGCGGCCGCCGGGACAGGGATAATTCACCCCTCCACTTT.

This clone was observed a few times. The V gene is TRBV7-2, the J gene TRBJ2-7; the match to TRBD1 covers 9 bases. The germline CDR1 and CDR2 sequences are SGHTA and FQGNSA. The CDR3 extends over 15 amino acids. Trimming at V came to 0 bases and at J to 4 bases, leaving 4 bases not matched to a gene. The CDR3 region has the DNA TGTGCCAGCAGCTTAGCGATGGGACAGGGATACGAGCAGTACTTC. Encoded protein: CASSLAMGQGYEQYF. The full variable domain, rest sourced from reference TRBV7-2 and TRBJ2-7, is GAGVSQSPSNKVTEKGKDVELRCDPISGHTALYWYRQSLGQGLEFLIYFQGNSAPDKSGLPSDRFSAERTGGSVSTLTIQRTQQEDSAVYLCASSLAMGQGYEQYFGPGTRLTVT.

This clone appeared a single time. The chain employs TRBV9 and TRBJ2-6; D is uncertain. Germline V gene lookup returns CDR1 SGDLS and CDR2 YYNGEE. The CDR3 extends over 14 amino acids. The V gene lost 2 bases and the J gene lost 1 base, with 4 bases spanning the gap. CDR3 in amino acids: CASSVGSGANVLTF. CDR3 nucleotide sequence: TGTGCCAGCAGCGTCGGGTCTGGGGCCAACGTCCTGACTTTC.

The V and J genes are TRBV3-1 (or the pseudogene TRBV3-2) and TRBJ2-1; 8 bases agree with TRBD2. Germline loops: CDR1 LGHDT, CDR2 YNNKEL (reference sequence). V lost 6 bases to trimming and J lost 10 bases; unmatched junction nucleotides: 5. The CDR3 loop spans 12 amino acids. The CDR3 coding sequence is TGTGCCAGCAGTCTAGCGGGTTACGAGCAGTTCTTC. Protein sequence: CASSLAGYEQFF.